What follows describes a single T cell receptor (beta chain). Its cognate antigen is unknown. This sample is part of a study of blood T cells in healthy people across ages. General observations from the study: Roughly linear age-related decline in beta diversity appeared, significant by age approximately 40.

V was pared by 1 base and J by 1 base, with 13 bases between. The CDR3 length is 16 residues. Germline assignment: CDR1 SGHVS and CDR2 FNYEAQ. Then a second PCR, running about 6 to 11 cycles, was carried out with a sample-barcoded 5' primer and a J-beta primer mix. One entry per CDR3 protein results from TCRdb running MiXCR on the 5' RACE reads. The profile shows 910,000 or so distinct CDR3 sequences, roughly 51% of them singletons. Aged roughly 6 to 100, donors were systemically healthy Caucasians from Russia. Per sample, extraction of total RNA gave at least 6 micrograms in every case. This TCR was sampled from an older woman in good health. The sample comprised blood. This rearrangement joins TRBV7-6 to TRBJ1-1; a weak D match, TRBD1 (5 bases). DNA for the CDR3: TGTGCCAGCAGCTTAGAGGAGGAGGGGAGGAACACTGAAGCTTTCTTT. This encodes CASSLEEEGRNTEAFF.